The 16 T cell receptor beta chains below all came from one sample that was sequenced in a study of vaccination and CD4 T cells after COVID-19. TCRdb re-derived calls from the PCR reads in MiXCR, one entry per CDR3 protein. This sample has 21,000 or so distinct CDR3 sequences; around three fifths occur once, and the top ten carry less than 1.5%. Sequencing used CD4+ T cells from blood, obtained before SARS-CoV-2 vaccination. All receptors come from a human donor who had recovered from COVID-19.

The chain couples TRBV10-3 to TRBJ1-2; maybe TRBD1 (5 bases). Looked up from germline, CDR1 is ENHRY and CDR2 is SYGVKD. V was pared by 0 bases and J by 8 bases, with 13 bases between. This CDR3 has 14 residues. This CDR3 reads CAISESTDLTGYTF. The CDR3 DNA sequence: TGTGCCATCAGTGAGTCGACAGATCTAACAGGCTACACCTTC.

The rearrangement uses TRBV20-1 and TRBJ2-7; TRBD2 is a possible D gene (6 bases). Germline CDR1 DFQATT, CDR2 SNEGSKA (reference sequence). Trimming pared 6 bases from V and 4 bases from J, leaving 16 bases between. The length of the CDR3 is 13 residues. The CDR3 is CSACRAGGYEQYF. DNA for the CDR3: TGCAGTGCCTGCCGGGCAGGAGGGTACGAGCAGTACTTC.

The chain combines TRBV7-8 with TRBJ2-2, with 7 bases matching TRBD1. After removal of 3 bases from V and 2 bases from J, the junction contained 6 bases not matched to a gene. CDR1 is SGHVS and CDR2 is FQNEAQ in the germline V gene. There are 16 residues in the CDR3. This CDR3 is CASSFRDSHNTGELFF. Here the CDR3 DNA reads TGTGCCAGCAGCTTCAGGGACAGCCACAACACCGGGGAGCTGTTTTTT.

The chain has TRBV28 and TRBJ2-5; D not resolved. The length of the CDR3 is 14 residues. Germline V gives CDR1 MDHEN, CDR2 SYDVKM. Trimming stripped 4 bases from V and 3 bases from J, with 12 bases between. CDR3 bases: TGTGCCAGCAGTTCCCCCGCGATCGAAGAGACCCAGTACTTC. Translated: CASSSPAIEETQYF.

This chain's CDR3 is CASRSDRVRTGELFF. The CDR3, as DNA: TGTGCCAGCAGGTCGGACAGGGTGAGGACCGGGGAGCTGTTTTTT. The chain recombines TRBV7-9 with TRBJ2-2; 8 bases agree with TRBD1. This CDR3 has 15 amino acids. V lost 6 bases and J lost 5; bases outside the gene matches: 8. Germline-derived CDR1 and CDR2 are SEHNR and FQNEAQ (reference sequence).

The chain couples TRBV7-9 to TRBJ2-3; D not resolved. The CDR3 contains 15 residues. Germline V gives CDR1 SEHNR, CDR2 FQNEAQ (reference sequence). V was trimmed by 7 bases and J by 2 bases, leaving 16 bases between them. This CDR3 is CASMTSTQPTDTQYF. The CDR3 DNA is TGTGCCAGCATGACGTCTACCCAACCCACAGATACGCAGTATTTT. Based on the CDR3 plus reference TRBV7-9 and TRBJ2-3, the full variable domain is DTGVSQNPRHKITKRGQNVTFRCDPISEHNRLYWYRQTLGQGPEFLTYFQNEAQLEKSRLLSDRFSAERPKGSFSTLEIQRTEQGDSAMYLCASMTSTQPTDTQYFGPGTRLTVL.

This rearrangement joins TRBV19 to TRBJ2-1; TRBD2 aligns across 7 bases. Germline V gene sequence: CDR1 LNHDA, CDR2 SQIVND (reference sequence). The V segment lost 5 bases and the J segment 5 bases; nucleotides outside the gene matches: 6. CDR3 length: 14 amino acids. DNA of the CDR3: TGTGCCAGTAGTCCTGGACTAGAACACAATGAGCAGTTCTTC. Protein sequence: CASSPGLEHNEQFF.

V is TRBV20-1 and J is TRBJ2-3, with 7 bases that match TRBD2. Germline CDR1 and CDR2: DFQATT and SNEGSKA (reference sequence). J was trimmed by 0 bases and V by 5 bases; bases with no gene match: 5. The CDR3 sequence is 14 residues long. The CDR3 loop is CSAPGGGSTDTQYF. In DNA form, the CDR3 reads TGCAGTGCTCCGGGAGGAGGGAGCACAGATACGCAGTATTTT.

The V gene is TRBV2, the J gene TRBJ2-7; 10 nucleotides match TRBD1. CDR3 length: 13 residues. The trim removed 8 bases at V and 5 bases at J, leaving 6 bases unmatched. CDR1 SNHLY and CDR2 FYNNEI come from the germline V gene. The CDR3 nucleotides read TGTGCCAGCGGGACGGGACAGGGGCACGAGCAGTACTTC. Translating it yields CASGTGQGHEQYF.

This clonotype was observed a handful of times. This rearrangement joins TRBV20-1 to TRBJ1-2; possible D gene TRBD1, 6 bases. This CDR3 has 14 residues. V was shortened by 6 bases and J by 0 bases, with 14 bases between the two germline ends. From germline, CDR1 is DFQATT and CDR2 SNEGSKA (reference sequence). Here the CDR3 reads CSAPDSLTNYGYTF. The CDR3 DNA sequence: TGCAGTGCCCCGGACAGCTTGACTAACTATGGCTACACCTTC.

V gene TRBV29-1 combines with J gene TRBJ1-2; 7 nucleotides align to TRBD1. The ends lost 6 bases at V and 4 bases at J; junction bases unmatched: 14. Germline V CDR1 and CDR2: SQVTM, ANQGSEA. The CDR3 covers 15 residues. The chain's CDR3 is CSVQSTGWGFYGYTF. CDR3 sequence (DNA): TGCAGCGTGCAATCGACAGGGTGGGGATTCTATGGCTACACCTTC.

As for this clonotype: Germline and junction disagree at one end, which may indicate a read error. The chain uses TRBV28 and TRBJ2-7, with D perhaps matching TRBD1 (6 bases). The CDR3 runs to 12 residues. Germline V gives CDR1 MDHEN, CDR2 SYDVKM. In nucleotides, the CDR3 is TGTGCCTGCAGGGGATTGGGCTACGAGCAGTACTTC. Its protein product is CACRGLGYEQYF.

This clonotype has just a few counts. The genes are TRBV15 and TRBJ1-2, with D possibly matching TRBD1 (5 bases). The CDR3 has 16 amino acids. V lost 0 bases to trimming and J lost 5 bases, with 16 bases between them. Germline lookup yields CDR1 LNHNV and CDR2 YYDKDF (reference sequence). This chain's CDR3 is CATSRELGAGAYGYTF. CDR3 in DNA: TGTGCCACCAGCAGAGAACTCGGGGCAGGAGCATATGGCTACACCTTC.

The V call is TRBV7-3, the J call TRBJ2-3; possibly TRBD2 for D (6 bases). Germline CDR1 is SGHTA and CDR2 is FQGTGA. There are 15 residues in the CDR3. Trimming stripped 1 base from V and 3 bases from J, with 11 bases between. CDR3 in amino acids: CASSLRGLITDTQYF. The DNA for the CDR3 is TGTGCCAGCAGCTTAAGGGGACTGATAACAGATACGCAGTATTTT. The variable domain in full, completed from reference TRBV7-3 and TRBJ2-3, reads GAGVSQTPSNKVTEKGKYVELRCDPISGHTALYWYRQSLGQGPEFLIYFQGTGAADDSGLPNDRFFAVRPEGSVSTLKIQRTERGDSAVYLCASSLRGLITDTQYFGPGTRLTVL.

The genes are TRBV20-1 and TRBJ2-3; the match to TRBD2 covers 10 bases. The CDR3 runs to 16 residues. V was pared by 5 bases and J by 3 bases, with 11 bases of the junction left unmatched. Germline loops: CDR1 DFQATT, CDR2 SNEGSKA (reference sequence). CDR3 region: CSAGPPSGRETDTQYF. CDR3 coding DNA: TGCAGTGCTGGCCCCCCCAGCGGGAGGGAAACAGATACGCAGTATTTT.

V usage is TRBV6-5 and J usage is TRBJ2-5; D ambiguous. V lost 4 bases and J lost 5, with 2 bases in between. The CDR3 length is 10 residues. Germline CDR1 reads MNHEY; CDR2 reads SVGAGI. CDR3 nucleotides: TGTGCCAGCAGTTGGGAGACCCAGTACTTC. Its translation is CASSWETQYF.